The clone carrying this T cell receptor (beta chain) was detected once. This specimen belongs to a study of neoadjuvant anti-PD-1 for oral cavity cancer. PBMCs were not maintained or expanded in culture before analysis. The CDR3 length is 15 residues. J was trimmed by 0 bases and V by 6 bases; bases with no gene match: 6. In germline, CDR1 is MDHEN, CDR2 SYDVKM. Repertoires were generated with immunoSEQ multiplex PCR, while TCRdb's copy carries only in-frame clones and drops some. Of around 81,000 clones in the sample, under 85% were seen once. This chain connects TRBV28 to TRBJ2-3, with 7 bases aligning to TRBD1. This clonotype originated in a person between 40 and 85 years old with oral cavity squamous cell carcinoma. The sample consisted of PBMCs, taken before nivolumab (anti-PD-1) treatment. Written as DNA, the CDR3 is TGTGCCAGCAGCATCTGGGACAGTAGCACAGATACGCAGTATTTT. It specifies CASSIWDSSTDTQYF.